These 5 T cell receptor beta chains originate from one sample sequenced in a study of shared clonotypes between healthy human individuals (dated by TCRdb to about 2020). The library was produced with the immunoSEQ multiplex PCR assay. Entries here come from immuneACCESS through TCRdb and include only in-frame sequences with V and J called. Some clones fail to appear in such tables; in the studies checked, an unresolved V gene covers under half of the shortfall, and the cause of the remainder is unknown. This sample lists over a million clones; about three quarters were detected once. The ten biggest clones cover approximately 1.5% of the sample. Sequenced material: memory CD4+ T cells sorted from blood. The cell subset or site label for this specimen denotes: CD45RA-negative fraction. These receptor sequences come from a man aged 18 to 29 in good health.

V and J are TRBV5-1 and TRBJ2-5; the match to TRBD1 covers 12 bases. Per the germline V gene, CDR1 is SGHRS and CDR2 is YFSETQ. V was pared by 0 bases and J by 3 bases, with 15 bases of the junction left unmatched. The CDR3 contains 20 residues. This chain's CDR3 is CASSLEGQGARIMGKETQYF. CDR3 nucleotide sequence: TGCGCCAGCAGCTTGGAGGGACAGGGGGCGCGAATCATGGGAAAAGAGACCCAGTACTTC. The complete variable domain, with remaining parts taken from reference TRBV5-1 and TRBJ2-5, reads KAGVTQTPRYLIKTRGQQVTLSCSPISGHRSVSWYQQTPGQGLQFLFEYFSETQRNKGNFPGRFSGRQFSNSRSEMNVSTLELGDSALYLCASSLEGQGARIMGKETQYFGPGTRLLVL.

The chain carries TRBV9 and TRBJ2-5, with TRBD2 as a possible D gene (5 bases). This CDR3 comprises 14 residues. V lost 0 bases and J 9 bases, leaving 15 bases between the germline ends. The germline CDR1 and CDR2 sequences are SGDLS and YYNGEE. CDR3 nucleotide sequence: TGTGCCAGCAGCGTAGAGGGCGGGTTGCAGGCCCAGTACTTC. This encodes CASSVEGGLQAQYF. The whole variable domain, filled in from reference TRBV9 and TRBJ2-5, reads DSGVTQTPKHLITATGQRVTLRCSPRSGDLSVYWYQQSLDQGLQFLIQYYNGEERAKGNILERFSAQQFPDLHSELNLSSLELGDSALYFCASSVEGGLQAQYFGPGTRLLVL.

CDR3 sequence reads: CASSSGLQYQPQHF. The DNA for the CDR3 is TGTGCCAGCAGCTCTGGCCTTCAGTATCAGCCCCAGCATTTT. The J gene is TRBJ1-5, the V gene TRBV7-9, with D uncertain. V dropped 4 bases and J dropped 5 bases, with 12 bases sitting between them. The CDR3 sequence is 14 residues long. Germline values: CDR1 SEHNR, CDR2 FQNEAQ (reference sequence).

In its sample, this clone was seen a few times. The chain is built from TRBV9 and TRBJ2-5; D possibly corresponds to TRBD2 (5 bases). V was clipped by 3 bases and J by 5 bases, with 11 bases between them. This CDR3 has 13 residues. Per the germline V gene, CDR1 is SGDLS and CDR2 is YYNGEE. For the CDR3, the DNA is TGTGCCAGCAGCGCGGAGGCCTGGGAGACCCAGTACTTC. Its translation: CASSAEAWETQYF.

The CDR3 loop is CAISEFSGGAYEQYF. The CDR3 region has the DNA TGTGCCATCAGTGAATTTAGCGGGGGGGCCTACGAGCAGTACTTC. V and J are TRBV10-3 and TRBJ2-7; 11 nucleotides agree with TRBD2. Looked up from germline, CDR1 is ENHRY and CDR2 is SYGVKD. The junction had 3 bases not matched to a gene; V was cut back by 3 bases and J by 2 bases. The CDR3 has 15 residues.